Listed here are 3 T cell receptor beta chains from one sample, sequenced in a study of blood T cell repertoires in COVID-19 (dated by TCRdb to about 2020). The library was prepared using the immunoSEQ multiplex PCR assay. TCRdb retrieved this table from immuneACCESS and kept in-frame rearrangements only. Not all clones are present; in checked studies, unresolved V genes account for under half, and no reason is known for the remainder. In all, the sample holds hundreds of thousands of clones, and roughly 90% of those were seen once. Of the sample, roughly 10% falls within the top ten clones. Sequenced: peripheral blood. The receptors derive from a woman between 25 and 40 years old with COVID-19, enrolled during active disease.

In this sample, this clone turned up a few times. The chain has TRBV6-4 and TRBJ2-7; 10 bases fit TRBD2. This CDR3 is built from 16 residues. Germline trimming cut 6 bases from V and 0 bases from J; bases unmatched to any gene: 8. Germline CDR1 MRHNA, CDR2 SNTAGT. CDR3 DNA sequence: TGTGCCAGCAGGAGGGGGACTAGCGAGAGCTCCTACGAGCAGTACTTC. It specifies CASRRGTSESSYEQYF.

This clone turned up a few times. The chain carries TRBV19 and TRBJ2-2; 8 bases are shared with TRBD2. V lost 7 bases to trimming and J lost 3 bases; unmatched junction nucleotides: 4. CDR3 length: 14 residues. Germline lookup yields CDR1 LNHDA and CDR2 SQIVND (reference sequence). CDR3 sequence reads: CASIGGGYTGELFF. For the CDR3, the DNA is TGTGCCAGTATCGGCGGGGGGTACACCGGGGAGCTGTTTTTT.

The CDR3: CASVRDSSGNTIYF. Written as DNA, the CDR3 is TGTGCCAGCGTTCGGGACAGCTCTGGAAACACCATATATTTT. The chain combines TRBV7-9 with TRBJ1-3, with TRBD1 matching over 7 bases. The CDR3 is 14 amino acids. Unmatched junction bases numbered 4, after V lost 8 bases and J lost 0 bases. In germline, CDR1 is SEHNR, CDR2 FQNEAQ (reference sequence).